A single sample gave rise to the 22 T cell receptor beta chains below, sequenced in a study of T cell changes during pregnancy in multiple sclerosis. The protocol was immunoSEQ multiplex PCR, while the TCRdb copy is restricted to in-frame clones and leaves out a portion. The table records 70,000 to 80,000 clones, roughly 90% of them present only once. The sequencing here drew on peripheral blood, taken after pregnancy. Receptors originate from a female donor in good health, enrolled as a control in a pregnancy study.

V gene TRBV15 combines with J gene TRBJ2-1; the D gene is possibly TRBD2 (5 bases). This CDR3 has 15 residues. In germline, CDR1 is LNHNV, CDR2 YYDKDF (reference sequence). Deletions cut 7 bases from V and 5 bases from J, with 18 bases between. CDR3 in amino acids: CATTPRSGVDNEQFF. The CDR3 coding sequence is TGTGCCACCACCCCGAGGAGCGGAGTTGACAATGAGCAGTTCTTC.

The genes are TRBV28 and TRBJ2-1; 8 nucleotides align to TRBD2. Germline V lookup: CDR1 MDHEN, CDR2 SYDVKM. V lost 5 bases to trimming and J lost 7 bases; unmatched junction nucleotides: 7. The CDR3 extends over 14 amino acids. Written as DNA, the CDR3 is TGTGCCAGCAGTCGAGCGGGGGACTATAATGAGCAGTTCTTC. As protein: CASSRAGDYNEQFF.

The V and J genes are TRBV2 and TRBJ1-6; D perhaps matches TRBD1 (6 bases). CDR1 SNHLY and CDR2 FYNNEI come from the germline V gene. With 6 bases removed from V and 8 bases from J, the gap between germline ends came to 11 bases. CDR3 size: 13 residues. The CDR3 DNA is TGTGCCAGCAGCACAGGGTTTGATTCACCCCTCCACTTT. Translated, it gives CASSTGFDSPLHF. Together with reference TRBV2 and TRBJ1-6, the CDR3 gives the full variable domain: EPEVTQTPSHQVTQMGQEVILRCVPISNHLYFYWYRQILGQKVEFLVSFYNNEISEKSEIFDDQFSVERPDGSNFTLKIRSTKLEDSAMYFCASSTGFDSPLHFGNGTRLTVT.

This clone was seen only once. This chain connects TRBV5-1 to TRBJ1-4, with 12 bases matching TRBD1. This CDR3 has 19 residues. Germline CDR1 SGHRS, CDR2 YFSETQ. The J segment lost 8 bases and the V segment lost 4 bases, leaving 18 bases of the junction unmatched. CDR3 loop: CASSQGTGGSGAPPEKLFF. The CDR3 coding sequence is TGCGCCAGCAGCCAAGGGACAGGGGGCTCCGGGGCCCCTCCAGAAAAACTGTTTTTT. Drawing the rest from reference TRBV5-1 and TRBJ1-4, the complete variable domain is KAGVTQTPRYLIKTRGQQVTLSCSPISGHRSVSWYQQTPGQGLQFLFEYFSETQRNKGNFPGRFSGRQFSNSRSEMNVSTLELGDSALYLCASSQGTGGSGAPPEKLFFGSGTQLSVL.

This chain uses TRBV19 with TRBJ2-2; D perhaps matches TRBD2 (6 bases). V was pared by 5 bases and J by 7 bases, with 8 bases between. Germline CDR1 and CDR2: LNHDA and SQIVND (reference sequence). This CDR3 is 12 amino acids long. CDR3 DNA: TGTGCCAGTAGTCGGGGGAGCGGGGAGCTGTTTTTT. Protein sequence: CASSRGSGELFF.

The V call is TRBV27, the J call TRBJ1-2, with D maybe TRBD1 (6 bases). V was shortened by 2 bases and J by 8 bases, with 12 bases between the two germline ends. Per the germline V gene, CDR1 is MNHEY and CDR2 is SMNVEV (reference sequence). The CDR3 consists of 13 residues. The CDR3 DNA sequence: TGTGCCAGCAGTTTACAAGGGGGGGCGGGCTACACCTTC. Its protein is CASSLQGGAGYTF.

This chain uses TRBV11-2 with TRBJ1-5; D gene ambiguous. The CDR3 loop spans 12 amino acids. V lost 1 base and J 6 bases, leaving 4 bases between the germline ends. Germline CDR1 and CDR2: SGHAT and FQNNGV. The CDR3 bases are TGTGCCAGCAGCTTAGCAGGTCAGCCCCAGCATTTT. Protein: CASSLAGQPQHF.

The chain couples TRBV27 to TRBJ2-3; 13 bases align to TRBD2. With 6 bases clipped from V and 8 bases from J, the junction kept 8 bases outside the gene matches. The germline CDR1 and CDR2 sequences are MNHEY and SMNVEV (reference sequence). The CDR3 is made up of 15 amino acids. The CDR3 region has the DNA TGTGCCAGCAGCCGGGGACTAGCGGGGCCTAGTACGCAGTATTTT. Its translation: CASSRGLAGPSTQYF.

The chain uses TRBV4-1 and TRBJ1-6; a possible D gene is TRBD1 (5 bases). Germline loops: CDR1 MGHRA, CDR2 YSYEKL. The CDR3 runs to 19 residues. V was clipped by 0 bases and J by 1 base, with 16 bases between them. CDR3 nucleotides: TGCGCCAGCAGCCAAGACCTCATCCAGGGTCGGTCCTATAATTCACCCCTCCACTTT. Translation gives CASSQDLIQGRSYNSPLHF.

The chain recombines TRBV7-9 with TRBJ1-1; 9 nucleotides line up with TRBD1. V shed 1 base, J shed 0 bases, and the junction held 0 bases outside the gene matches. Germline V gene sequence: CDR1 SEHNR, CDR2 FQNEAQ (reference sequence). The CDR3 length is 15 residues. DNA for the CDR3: TGTGCCAGCAGCTTAGGGACAGGGGTGAACACTGAAGCTTTCTTT. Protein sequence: CASSLGTGVNTEAFF.

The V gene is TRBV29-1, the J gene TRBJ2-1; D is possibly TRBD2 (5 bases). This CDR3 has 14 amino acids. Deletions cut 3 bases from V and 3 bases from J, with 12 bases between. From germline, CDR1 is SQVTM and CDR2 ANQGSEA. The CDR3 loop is CSVEGLANYNEQFF. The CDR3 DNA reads TGCAGCGTTGAGGGTCTAGCTAACTACAATGAGCAGTTCTTC.

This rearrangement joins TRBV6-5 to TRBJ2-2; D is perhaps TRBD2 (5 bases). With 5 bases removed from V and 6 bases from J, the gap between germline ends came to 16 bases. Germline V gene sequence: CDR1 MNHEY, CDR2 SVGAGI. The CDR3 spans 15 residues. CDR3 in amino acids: CASSLPRGSSGELFF. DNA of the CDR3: TGTGCCAGCAGTCTCCCTCGTGGGAGCTCCGGGGAGCTGTTTTTT.

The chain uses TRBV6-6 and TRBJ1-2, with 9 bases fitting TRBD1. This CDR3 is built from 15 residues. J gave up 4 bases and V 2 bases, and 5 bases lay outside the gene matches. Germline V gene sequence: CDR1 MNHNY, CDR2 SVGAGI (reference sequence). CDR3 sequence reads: CASSYPGQGTYGYTF. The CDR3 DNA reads TGTGCCAGCAGTTACCCGGGACAGGGAACCTATGGCTACACCTTC.

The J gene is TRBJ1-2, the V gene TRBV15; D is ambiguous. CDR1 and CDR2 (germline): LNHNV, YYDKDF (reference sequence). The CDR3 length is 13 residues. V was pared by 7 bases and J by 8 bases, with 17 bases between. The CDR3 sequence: CATTGFRSRGYTF. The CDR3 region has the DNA TGTGCCACCACAGGTTTTCGGTCCCGCGGCTACACCTTC.

CDR3 DNA sequence: TGTGCCACCAAACCAGGGTTTGGGACAGATACGCAGTATTTT. Translating gives CATKPGFGTDTQYF. V usage is TRBV15 and J usage is TRBJ2-3; TRBD1 might be the D (5 bases). Trimming removed 7 bases at V and 3 bases at J, with 14 bases between. The V gene's germline CDR1 is LNHNV and CDR2 YYDKDF (reference sequence). The length of the CDR3 is 14 residues.

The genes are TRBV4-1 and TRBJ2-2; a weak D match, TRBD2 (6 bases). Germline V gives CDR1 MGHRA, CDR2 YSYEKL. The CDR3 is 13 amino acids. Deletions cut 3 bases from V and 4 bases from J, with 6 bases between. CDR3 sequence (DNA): TGCGCCAGCAGCCACGGGGGCACCGGGGAGCTGTTTTTT. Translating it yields CASSHGGTGELFF.

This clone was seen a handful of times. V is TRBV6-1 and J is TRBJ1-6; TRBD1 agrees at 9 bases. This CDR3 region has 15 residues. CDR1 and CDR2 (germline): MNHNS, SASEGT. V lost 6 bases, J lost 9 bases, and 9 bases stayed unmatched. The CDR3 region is CASRPQTGGTSPLHF. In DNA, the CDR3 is TGTGCCAGCAGACCTCAGACAGGGGGGACTTCACCCCTCCACTTT.

For the CDR3, the DNA is TGTGCCAGCAGCTTGTCGTTACGGGGGGCCGTAGATACGCAGTATTTT. Its translation: CASSLSLRGAVDTQYF. The chain carries TRBV5-6 and TRBJ2-3, with D possibly matching TRBD2 (7 bases). The length of the CDR3 is 16 residues. Trimming removed 1 base from V and 5 bases from J, with 17 bases in between. Germline CDR1 SGHDT, CDR2 YYEEEE.

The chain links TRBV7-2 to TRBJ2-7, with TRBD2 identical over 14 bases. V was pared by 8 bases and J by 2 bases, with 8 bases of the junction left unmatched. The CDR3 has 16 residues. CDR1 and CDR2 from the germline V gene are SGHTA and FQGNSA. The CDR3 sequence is CASGRGTSGSPYEQYF. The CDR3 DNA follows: TGTGCCAGCGGAAGAGGGACTAGCGGGAGCCCCTACGAGCAGTACTTC.

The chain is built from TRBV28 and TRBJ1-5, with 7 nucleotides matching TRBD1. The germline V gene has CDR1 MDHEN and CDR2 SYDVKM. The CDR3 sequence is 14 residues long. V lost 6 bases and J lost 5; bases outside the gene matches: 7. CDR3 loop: CASSPDRDYQPQHF. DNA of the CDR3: TGTGCCAGCAGCCCAGACAGGGATTATCAGCCCCAGCATTTT.

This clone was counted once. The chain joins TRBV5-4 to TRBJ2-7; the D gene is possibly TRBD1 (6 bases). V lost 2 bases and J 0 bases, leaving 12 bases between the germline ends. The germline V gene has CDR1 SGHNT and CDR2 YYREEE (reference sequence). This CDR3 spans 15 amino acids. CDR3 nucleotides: TGTGCCAGCAGCTTTGGGGGCATTAGCTCCTACGAGCAGTACTTC. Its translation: CASSFGGISSYEQYF.

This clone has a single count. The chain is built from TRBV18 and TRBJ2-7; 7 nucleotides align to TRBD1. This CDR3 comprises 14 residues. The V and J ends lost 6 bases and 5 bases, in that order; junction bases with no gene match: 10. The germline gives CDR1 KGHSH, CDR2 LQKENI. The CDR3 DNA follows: TGTGCCAGCTCCCAAAACGACAGGGTCAACGAGCAGTACTTC. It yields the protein CASSQNDRVNEQYF.